The sequence of this TCR beta chain was determined in a study of tumor-infiltrating lymphocytes in primary liver carcinoma. Broader study findings: Tumors and blood were compared for top-250-clone fraction, and tumors had the significantly higher value (p = 0.039).

Starting from around 510 ng of total RNA, TCR beta cDNA was produced with a primer in the constant region. The TCR beta library was amplified through three nested multiplex PCR rounds in a modified ARM-PCR procedure. TRBV1-TRBV30 forward primers paired with a C-beta reverse primer were used in the first two PCR rounds, which ran roughly 10 cycles each. TCRdb called the multiplex PCR reads again in MiXCR, with one record for every CDR3 protein. There are almost 200,000 distinct CDR3 sequences in the sample; less than 70% occur only once, and 6% to 8.5% lies in the top ten. Extraction also yielded germline DNA, while blood RNA was obtained from unsorted whole blood. Germline trimming cut 1 base from V and 4 bases from J; bases unmatched to any gene: 6. The germline V gene encodes CDR1 MGHRA and CDR2 YSYEKL. The CDR3 loop spans 15 amino acids. Points on this clonotype: The antigen is unknown. The CDR3 ends on some other residue instead of the conserved phenylalanine or tryptophan, so this is likely a read error.

Input material: peripheral blood. This sequence originates from a woman aged 55-70 years with primary liver carcinoma and hepatitis B virus infection. The V gene is TRBV4-1, the J gene TRBJ2-7, with TRBD1 identical over 8 bases. CDR3 amino acids: CASSQAGQGAYEQYI. The CDR3 bases are TGCGCCAGCAGCCAAGCAGGGCAGGGGGCTTACGAGCAGTACATC.